The 28 T cell receptor beta chains below were found in one sample sequenced in a study of PD-L1 blockade in urothelial cancer. Regarding time point: pretreatment peripheral blood. The assay was immunoSEQ multiplex PCR, and TCRdb's table has in-frame clones only and misses some. This table holds tens of thousands of clones, around four fifths found once. This specimen was PBMCs, taken around atezolizumab (anti-PD-L1) treatment. The source is a man aged 35 to 55 with urothelial cancer.

This chain joins TRBV27 and TRBJ1-1; 7 bases are shared with TRBD1. The CDR3 runs 14 residues. V was clipped by 3 bases and J by 1 base; unmatched bases: 2. The germline gives CDR1 MNHEY, CDR2 SMNVEV (reference sequence). This CDR3 reads CASSFGTENTEAFF. CDR3 bases: TGTGCCAGCAGTTTCGGGACAGAGAACACTGAAGCTTTCTTT.

The chain joins TRBV11-3 to TRBJ2-7; the D is unclear. The CDR3 has 15 residues. Per the germline V gene, CDR1 is SGHNT and CDR2 is YENEEA. The V gene lost 2 bases and the J gene lost 2 bases, with 13 bases spanning the gap. The CDR3 reads CASSLNPGRAYEQYF. In DNA, the CDR3 is TGTGCCAGCAGCTTAAATCCAGGCCGCGCCTACGAGCAGTACTTC.

A word on this clone: The same CDR3 is also encoded by other DNA sequences in this sample. The chain combines TRBV19 with TRBJ2-7, with TRBD1 matching 10 bases. The CDR3 is made up of 13 amino acids. Germline V gene sequence: CDR1 LNHDA, CDR2 SQIVND (reference sequence). The V segment lost 5 bases and the J segment 3 bases; nucleotides outside the gene matches: 1. CDR3 sequence (DNA): TGTGCCAGTAGTGGGACAGGGGTCTACGAGCAGTACTTC. Its protein product is CASSGTGVYEQYF.

The rearrangement uses TRBV30 and TRBJ2-7, with D possibly TRBD1 on 6 matching bases. Trimming shortened V by 0 bases and J by 9 bases, and 9 bases separated the two germline ends. CDR1 and CDR2 (germline): GTSNPN, SVGIG (reference sequence). This CDR3 is built from 11 residues. The CDR3 region has the DNA TGTGCCTGGAGTGTTCAGGGGAGGCAGTACTTC. Its protein product is CAWSVQGRQYF.

This chain uses TRBV27 with TRBJ2-7; D is ambiguous. V shed 8 bases and J shed 3 bases, with 2 bases lying between them. Germline V gives CDR1 MNHEY, CDR2 SMNVEV (reference sequence). CDR3 length: 9 amino acids. CDR3 coding DNA: TGTGCCAGCCTCTACGAGCAGTACTTC. Translation gives CASLYEQYF.

The chain links TRBV7-2 to TRBJ1-5, with a possible D match to TRBD1 (6 bases). This CDR3 spans 15 amino acids. CDR1 and CDR2 from the germline V gene are SGHTA and FQGNSA. The V end lost 1 base, the J end lost 0 bases, and 7 bases lay between the germline ends. The CDR3 coding sequence is TGTGCCAGCAGCTTAGTGACAGGTAGCAATCAGCCCCAGCATTTT. This sequence encodes CASSLVTGSNQPQHF.

V gene TRBV11-2 combines with J gene TRBJ1-2; 8 bases fit TRBD1. Germline V gene sequence: CDR1 SGHAT, CDR2 FQNNGV. The CDR3 sequence is 13 residues long. Trimming removed 6 bases from V and 4 bases from J; junction bases left unmatched: 4. CDR3 region: CASSPDRGYGYTF. For the CDR3, the DNA is TGTGCCAGCAGTCCCGACAGGGGCTATGGCTACACCTTC.

CDR3 sequence reads: CASSAQGAYEQYF. CDR3 in DNA: TGTGCCAGCAGCGCCCAGGGGGCGTACGAGCAGTACTTC. This sequence joins TRBV9 and TRBJ2-7, with 8 nucleotides matching TRBD1. The CDR3 consists of 13 residues. CDR1 and CDR2 (germline): SGDLS, YYNGEE. V dropped 3 bases and J dropped 4; count of bases not matched to a gene: 3.

The genes are TRBV6-5 and TRBJ1-3, with D hard to call. Germline values: CDR1 MNHEY, CDR2 SVGAGI. The CDR3 spans 16 residues. Trimming cost V 0 bases and J 2 bases, with 11 bases left between them. In DNA form, the CDR3 reads TGTGCCAGCAGTTACTCGAAGCATACCCCTGGAAACACCATATATTTT. As protein: CASSYSKHTPGNTIYF.

The chain is built from TRBV28 and TRBJ2-7; the D gene is possibly TRBD1 (5 bases). The CDR3 has 13 residues. Per the germline V gene, CDR1 is MDHEN and CDR2 is SYDVKM. Trimming stripped 3 bases from V and 5 bases from J, with 11 bases between. In DNA form, the CDR3 reads TGTGCCAGCAGTTTGATAGGGGATAACGAGCAGTACTTC. This codes for CASSLIGDNEQYF.

The CDR3: CASSQDMRAGGIWGSEAFF. The CDR3 nucleotides read TGTGCCAGCAGCCAAGATATGAGGGCCGGGGGGATTTGGGGGAGTGAAGCTTTCTTT. The chain has TRBV4-2 and TRBJ1-1; D possibly corresponds to TRBD1 (5 bases). Germline V gives CDR1 LGHNA, CDR2 YNFKEQ. V was pared by 0 bases and J by 7 bases, with 27 bases between. The CDR3 has 19 residues.

The V gene is TRBV19, the J gene TRBJ2-1; 7 positions match TRBD2. Per the germline V gene, CDR1 is LNHDA and CDR2 is SQIVND (reference sequence). The CDR3 covers 16 residues. The ends lost 0 bases at V and 5 bases at J; junction bases unmatched: 7. The CDR3 sequence: CASSIDAAGLNNEQFF. CDR3 sequence (DNA): TGTGCCAGTAGTATAGATGCAGCGGGATTGAACAATGAGCAGTTCTTC.

This clone appeared once. This sequence joins TRBV5-5 and TRBJ2-1, with 10 positions matching TRBD1. V was clipped by 4 bases and J by 2 bases; unmatched bases: 6. Per the germline V gene, CDR1 is SGHKS and CDR2 is YYEKEE (reference sequence). The CDR3 runs to 16 residues. DNA for the CDR3: TGTGCCAGCAGCCGGACAGGGGGAATGGCCTACAATGAGCAGTTCTTC. Amino acid sequence: CASSRTGGMAYNEQFF. The full variable domain, with the rest looked up from reference TRBV5-5 and TRBJ2-1, is DAGVTQSPTHLIKTRGQQVTLRCSPISGHKSVSWYQQVLGQGPQFIFQYYEKEERGRGNFPDRFSARQFPNYSSELNVNALLLGDSALYLCASSRTGGMAYNEQFFGPGTRLTVL.

The chain carries TRBV4-1 and TRBJ1-5, with D unresolved. Germline assignment: CDR1 MGHRA and CDR2 YSYEKL. V lost 1 base and J lost 5, with 18 bases in between. The CDR3 loop spans 17 amino acids. In DNA, the CDR3 is TGCGCCAGCAGCCAAGTAGCTACCCCCTCCACGTATCAGCCCCAGCATTTT. The encoded protein is CASSQVATPSTYQPQHF.

The genes are TRBV19 and TRBJ2-2; possibly TRBD1 for D (8 bases). V was pared by 3 bases and J by 6 bases, with 20 bases between. This CDR3 has 17 amino acids. Germline-derived CDR1 and CDR2 are LNHDA and SQIVND (reference sequence). The CDR3 nucleotides read TGTGCCAGTAGTATCTGGCGGACAGGGAGGGTGGCCGGGGAGCTGTTTTTT. Amino acids: CASSIWRTGRVAGELFF.

The V and J genes are TRBV18 and TRBJ2-7, with D maybe TRBD2 (6 bases). Looked up from germline, CDR1 is KGHSH and CDR2 is LQKENI. The CDR3 covers 15 residues. Trimming left V 3 bases short and J 6 bases short, with 18 bases between. CDR3 DNA sequence: TGTGCCAGCTCACCCCGGGGGATTCGGGTCTTCGAGCAGTACTTC. Translation: CASSPRGIRVFEQYF.

V and J are TRBV5-4 and TRBJ1-1; tentatively, D is TRBD1 (5 bases). In germline, CDR1 is SGHNT, CDR2 YYREEE (reference sequence). This CDR3 comprises 14 residues. With 4 bases removed from V and 1 base from J, the gap between germline ends came to 11 bases. CDR3 coding DNA: TGTGCCAGCAGCCGACAGATTTCGAACACTGAAGCTTTCTTT. As protein: CASSRQISNTEAFF.

The chain carries TRBV18 and TRBJ1-1, with D possibly matching TRBD1 (6 bases). Germline V gene data show CDR1 as KGHSH and CDR2 as LQKENI. Trimming stripped 4 bases from V and 3 bases from J, with 12 bases between. The length of the CDR3 is 14 residues. CDR3 nucleotide sequence: TGTGCCAGCTCACTTCAGGGGAGGGACACTGAAGCTTTCTTT. Protein: CASSLQGRDTEAFF.

This clone was counted a single time. The V and J genes are TRBV7-6 and TRBJ2-3; 7 positions match TRBD2. Losses at the gene ends were 6 bases for V and 4 bases for J; bases not matched to a gene: 7. Germline V gene sequence: CDR1 SGHVS, CDR2 FNYEAQ. The CDR3 has 14 amino acids. The CDR3 sequence: CASSRAAGADTQYF. CDR3 nucleotides: TGTGCCAGCAGTCGGGCGGCGGGGGCAGATACGCAGTATTTT.

About this clone: A read error may produce the germline difference seen at one junction end. This chain connects TRBV7-2 to TRBJ2-7, with 7 bases that match TRBD1. Germline values: CDR1 SGHTA, CDR2 FQGNSA. The CDR3 runs 13 residues. CDR3 bases: TGTGCCAGCAGCCGCGGACAGGTATACGACCAGTACTTC. It specifies CASSRGQVYDQYF.

V and J are TRBV5-1 and TRBJ2-2; possible D gene TRBD1, 5 bases. Per the germline V gene, CDR1 is SGHRS and CDR2 is YFSETQ. With 3 bases removed from V and 1 base from J, the gap between germline ends came to 7 bases. The CDR3 totals 14 residues. The DNA for the CDR3 is TGCGCCAGCAGCTCTGGACAGAACACCGGGGAGCTGTTTTTT. This codes for CASSSGQNTGELFF.

V usage is TRBV28 and J usage is TRBJ2-7; TRBD2 is a possible D gene (5 bases). V was clipped by 5 bases and J by 6 bases, with 23 bases between them. The CDR3 contains 16 residues. The germline V gene encodes CDR1 MDHEN and CDR2 SYDVKM. The CDR3 loop reads CASSPPTAGRTGEQYF. CDR3 DNA: TGTGCCAGCAGTCCCCCGACCGCGGGCAGGACGGGCGAGCAGTACTTC.

CDR3 residues: CASAPDSLSYGYTF. CDR3 coding DNA: TGTGCCAGCGCCCCGGACAGCTTATCTTATGGCTACACCTTC. V usage is TRBV6-5 and J usage is TRBJ1-2; TRBD1 is a possible D gene (6 bases). The V and J ends lost 8 bases and 5 bases respectively, with 18 bases between them. CDR1 is MNHEY and CDR2 is SVGAGI in the germline V gene. There are 14 residues in the CDR3.

The chain uses TRBV4-1 and TRBJ2-2; tentative D call: TRBD2 (6 bases). The V end was cut by 4 bases, the J end by 3 bases, with 18 bases between. Per the germline V gene, CDR1 is MGHRA and CDR2 is YSYEKL. There are 17 residues in the CDR3. CDR3 loop: CASSPGDHLSYTGELFF. The CDR3 nucleotides are TGCGCCAGCAGCCCGGGGGACCACCTTTCCTACACCGGGGAGCTGTTTTTT.

The chain couples TRBV7-2 to TRBJ2-5; D ambiguous. From germline, CDR1 is SGHTA and CDR2 FQGNSA. The CDR3 runs 13 residues. The V and J ends lost 3 bases and 3 bases respectively, with 8 bases between them. DNA for the CDR3: TGTGCCAGCAGCTTCGTCCAGGAAGAGACCCAGTACTTC. Its protein product is CASSFVQEETQYF.

The chain's CDR3 is CASSPATGSSSYEQYF. CDR3 coding DNA: TGCGCCAGCAGCCCCGCGACAGGTTCTAGCTCCTACGAGCAGTACTTC. The chain has TRBV4-1 and TRBJ2-7, with D possibly TRBD1 on 6 matching bases. Looked up from germline, CDR1 is MGHRA and CDR2 is YSYEKL. This CDR3 is 16 amino acids long. Trimming cost V 4 bases and J 0 bases, with 16 bases left between them.

The chain recombines TRBV6-6 with TRBJ2-3; 7 bases align to TRBD2. CDR1 is MNHNY and CDR2 is SVGAGI in the germline V gene (reference sequence). The CDR3 covers 14 residues. V gave up 7 bases and J gave up 5 bases; unmatched junction bases: 9. For the CDR3, the DNA is TGTGCCAGCAACGGGGGAGGGCCCGTAGATACGCAGTATTTT. Translating it yields CASNGGGPVDTQYF.

The genes are TRBV9 and TRBJ2-2; tentative D call: TRBD2 (5 bases). Trimming stripped 5 bases from V and 6 bases from J, with 11 bases between. The CDR3 runs to 13 residues. Germline CDR1 reads SGDLS; CDR2 reads YYNGEE. This CDR3 is CASREGTAGELFF. CDR3 bases: TGTGCCAGCAGAGAGGGAACCGCCGGGGAGCTGTTTTTT.